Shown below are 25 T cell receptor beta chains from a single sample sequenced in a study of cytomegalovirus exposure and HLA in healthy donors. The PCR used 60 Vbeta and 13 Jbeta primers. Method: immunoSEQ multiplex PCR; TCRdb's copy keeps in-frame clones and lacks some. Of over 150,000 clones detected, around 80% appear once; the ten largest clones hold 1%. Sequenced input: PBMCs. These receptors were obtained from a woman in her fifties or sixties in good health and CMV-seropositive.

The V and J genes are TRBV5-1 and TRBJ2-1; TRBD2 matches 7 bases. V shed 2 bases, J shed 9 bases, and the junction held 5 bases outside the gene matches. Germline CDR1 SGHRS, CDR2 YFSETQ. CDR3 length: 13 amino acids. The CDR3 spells CASSFSGGSEQFF. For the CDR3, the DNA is TGCGCCAGCAGCTTTAGCGGCGGGAGTGAGCAGTTCTTC.

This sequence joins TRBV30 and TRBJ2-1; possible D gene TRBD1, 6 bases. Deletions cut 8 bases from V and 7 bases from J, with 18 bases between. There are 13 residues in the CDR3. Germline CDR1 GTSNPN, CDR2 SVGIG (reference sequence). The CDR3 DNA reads TGTGCCGGAACAGGGAGCTGGCAAAATGAGCAGTTCTTC. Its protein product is CAGTGSWQNEQFF.

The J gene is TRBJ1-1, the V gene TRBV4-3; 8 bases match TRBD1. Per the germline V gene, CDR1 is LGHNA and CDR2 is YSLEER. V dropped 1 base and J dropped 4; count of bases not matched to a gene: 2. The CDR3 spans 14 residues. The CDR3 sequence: CASSQVTGGTEAFF. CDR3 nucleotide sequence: TGCGCCAGCAGCCAAGTAACAGGGGGCACTGAAGCTTTCTTT.

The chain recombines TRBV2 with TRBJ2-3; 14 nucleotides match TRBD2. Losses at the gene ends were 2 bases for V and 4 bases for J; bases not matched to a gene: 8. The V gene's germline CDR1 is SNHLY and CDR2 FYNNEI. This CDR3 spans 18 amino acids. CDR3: CASSETGLAGGWSDTQYF. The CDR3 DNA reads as TGTGCCAGCAGTGAAACCGGACTAGCGGGAGGATGGTCAGATACGCAGTATTTT.

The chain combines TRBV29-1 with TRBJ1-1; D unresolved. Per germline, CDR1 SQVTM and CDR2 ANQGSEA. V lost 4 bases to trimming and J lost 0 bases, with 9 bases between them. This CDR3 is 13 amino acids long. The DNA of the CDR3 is TGCAGCGTTGGGAGAACCATGAACACTGAAGCTTTCTTT. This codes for CSVGRTMNTEAFF.

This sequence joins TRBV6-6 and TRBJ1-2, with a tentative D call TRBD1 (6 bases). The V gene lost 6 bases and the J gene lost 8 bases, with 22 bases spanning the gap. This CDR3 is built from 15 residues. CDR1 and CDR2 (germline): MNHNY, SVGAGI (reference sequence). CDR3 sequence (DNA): TGTGCCAGCAGCAGCCATACTTTACAGGGTTGGGGCTACACCTTC. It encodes CASSSHTLQGWGYTF.

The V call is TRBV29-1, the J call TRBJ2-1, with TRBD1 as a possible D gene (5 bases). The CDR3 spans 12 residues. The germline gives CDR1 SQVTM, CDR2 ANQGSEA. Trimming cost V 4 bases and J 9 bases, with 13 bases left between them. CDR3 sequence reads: CSVVGVRSEQFF. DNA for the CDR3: TGCAGCGTTGTAGGGGTGAGGTCTGAGCAGTTCTTC.

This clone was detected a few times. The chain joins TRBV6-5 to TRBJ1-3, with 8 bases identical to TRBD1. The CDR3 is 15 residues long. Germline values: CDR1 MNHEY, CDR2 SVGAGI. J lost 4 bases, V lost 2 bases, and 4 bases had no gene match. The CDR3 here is CASSYGTGGGNTIYF. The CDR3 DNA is TGTGCCAGCAGTTACGGAACAGGGGGAGGAAACACCATATATTTT.

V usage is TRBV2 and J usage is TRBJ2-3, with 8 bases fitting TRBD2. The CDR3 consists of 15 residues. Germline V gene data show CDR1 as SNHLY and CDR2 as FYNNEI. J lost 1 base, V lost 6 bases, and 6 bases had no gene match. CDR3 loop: CASRLSGIGTDTQYF. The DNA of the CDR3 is TGTGCCAGCAGGCTTAGCGGGATCGGCACAGATACGCAGTATTTT.

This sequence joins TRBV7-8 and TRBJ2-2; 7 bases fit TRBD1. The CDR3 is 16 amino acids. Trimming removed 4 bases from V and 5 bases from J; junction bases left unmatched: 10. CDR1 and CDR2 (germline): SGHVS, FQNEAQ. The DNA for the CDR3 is TGTGCCAGCAGCTCCCACGGACAGGTAAAGACCGGGGAGCTGTTTTTT. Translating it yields CASSSHGQVKTGELFF.

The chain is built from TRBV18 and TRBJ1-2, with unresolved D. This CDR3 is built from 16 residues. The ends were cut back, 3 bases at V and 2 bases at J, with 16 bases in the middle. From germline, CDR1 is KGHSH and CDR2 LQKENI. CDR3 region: CASSPGRATTNYGYTF. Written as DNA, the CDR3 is TGTGCCAGCTCACCTGGGAGGGCCACAACCAACTATGGCTACACCTTC.

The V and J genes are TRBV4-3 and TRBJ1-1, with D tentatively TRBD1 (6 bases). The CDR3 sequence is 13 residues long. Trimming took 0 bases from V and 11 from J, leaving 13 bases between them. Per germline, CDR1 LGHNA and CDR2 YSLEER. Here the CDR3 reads CASSQEYRVRAFF. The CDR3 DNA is TGCGCCAGCAGCCAAGAATACAGGGTCAGGGCTTTCTTT.

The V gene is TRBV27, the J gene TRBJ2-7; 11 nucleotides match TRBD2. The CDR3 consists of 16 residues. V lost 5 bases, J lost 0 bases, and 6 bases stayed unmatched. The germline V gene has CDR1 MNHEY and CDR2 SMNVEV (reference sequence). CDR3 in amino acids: CASSPSGLAASYEQYF. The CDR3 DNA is TGTGCCAGCAGTCCCTCGGGACTAGCGGCCTCCTACGAGCAGTACTTC.

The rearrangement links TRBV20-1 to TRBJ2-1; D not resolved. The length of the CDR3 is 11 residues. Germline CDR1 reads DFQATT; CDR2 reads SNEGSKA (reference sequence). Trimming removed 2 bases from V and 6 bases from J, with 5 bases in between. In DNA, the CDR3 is TGCAGTGCTAGACCCGGCAATGAGCAGTTCTTC. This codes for CSARPGNEQFF.

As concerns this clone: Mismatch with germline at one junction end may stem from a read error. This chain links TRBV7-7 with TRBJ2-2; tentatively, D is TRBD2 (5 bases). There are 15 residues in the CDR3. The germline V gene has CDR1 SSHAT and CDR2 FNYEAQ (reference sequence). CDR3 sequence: CASSRMDSNTGELFF. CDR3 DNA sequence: TGTGCTAGCAGCCGGATGGACTCTAACACCGGGGAGCTGTTTTTT.

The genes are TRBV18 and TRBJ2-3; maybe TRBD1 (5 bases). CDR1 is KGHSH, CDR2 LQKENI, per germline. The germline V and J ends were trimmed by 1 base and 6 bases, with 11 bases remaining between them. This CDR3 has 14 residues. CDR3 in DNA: TGTGCCAGCTCACCACAGGGGTCCGTCGATACGCAGTATTTT. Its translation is CASSPQGSVDTQYF.

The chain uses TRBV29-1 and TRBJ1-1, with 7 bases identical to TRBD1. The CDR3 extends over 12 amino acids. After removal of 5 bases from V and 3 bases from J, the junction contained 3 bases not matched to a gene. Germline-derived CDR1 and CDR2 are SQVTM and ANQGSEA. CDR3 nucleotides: TGCAGCGTTCACAGGGGCGACACTGAAGCTTTCTTT. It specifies CSVHRGDTEAFF.

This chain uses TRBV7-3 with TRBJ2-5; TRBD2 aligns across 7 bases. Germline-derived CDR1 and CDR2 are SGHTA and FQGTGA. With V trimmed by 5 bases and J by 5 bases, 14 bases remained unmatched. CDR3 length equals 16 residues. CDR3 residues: CASSPLGRVSGETQYF. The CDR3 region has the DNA TGTGCCAGCAGCCCCCTTGGGAGGGTGTCCGGGGAGACCCAGTACTTC.

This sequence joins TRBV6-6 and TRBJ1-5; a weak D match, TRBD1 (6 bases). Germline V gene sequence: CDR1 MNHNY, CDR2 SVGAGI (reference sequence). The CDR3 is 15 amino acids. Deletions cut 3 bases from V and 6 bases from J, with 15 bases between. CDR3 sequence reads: CASSYSTGSRQPQHF. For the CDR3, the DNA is TGTGCCAGCAGTTATTCAACAGGGTCTCGTCAGCCCCAGCATTTT.

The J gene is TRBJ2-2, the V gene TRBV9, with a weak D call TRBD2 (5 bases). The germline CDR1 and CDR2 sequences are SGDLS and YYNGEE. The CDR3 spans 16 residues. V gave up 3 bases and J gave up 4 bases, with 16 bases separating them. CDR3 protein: CASSGYRGQLTGELFF. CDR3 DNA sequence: TGTGCCAGCAGCGGGTATCGAGGGCAGCTCACCGGGGAGCTGTTTTTT.

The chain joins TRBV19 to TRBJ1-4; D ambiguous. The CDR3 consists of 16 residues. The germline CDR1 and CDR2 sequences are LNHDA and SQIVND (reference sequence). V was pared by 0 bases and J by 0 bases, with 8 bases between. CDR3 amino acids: CASSIDRPTTNEKLFF. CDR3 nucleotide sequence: TGTGCCAGTAGTATAGACCGCCCTACAACTAATGAAAAACTGTTTTTT.

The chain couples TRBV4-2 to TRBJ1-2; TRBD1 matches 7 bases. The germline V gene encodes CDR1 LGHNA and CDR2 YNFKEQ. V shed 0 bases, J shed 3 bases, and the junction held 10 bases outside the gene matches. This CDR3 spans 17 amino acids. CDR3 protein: CASSQDLGTDIYYGYTF. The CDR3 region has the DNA TGTGCCAGCAGCCAAGATTTGGGGACAGATATCTACTATGGCTACACCTTC.

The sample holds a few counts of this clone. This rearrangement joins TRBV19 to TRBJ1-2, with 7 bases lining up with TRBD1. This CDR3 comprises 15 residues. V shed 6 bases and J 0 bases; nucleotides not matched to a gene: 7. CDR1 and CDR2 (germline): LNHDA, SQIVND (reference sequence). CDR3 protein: CASSRSRGANYGYTF. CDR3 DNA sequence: TGTGCCAGTAGCCGCAGCAGGGGGGCTAACTATGGCTACACCTTC.

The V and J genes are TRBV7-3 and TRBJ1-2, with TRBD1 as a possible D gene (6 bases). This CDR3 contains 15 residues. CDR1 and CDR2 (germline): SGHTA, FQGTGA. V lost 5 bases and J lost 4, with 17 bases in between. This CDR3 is CASSQSAVGAYGYTF. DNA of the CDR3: TGTGCCAGCAGCCAAAGCGCGGTGGGGGCCTATGGCTACACCTTC.

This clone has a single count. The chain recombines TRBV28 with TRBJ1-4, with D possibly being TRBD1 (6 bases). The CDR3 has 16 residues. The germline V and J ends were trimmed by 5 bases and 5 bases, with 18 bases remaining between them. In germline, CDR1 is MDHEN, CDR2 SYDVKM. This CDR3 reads CASSPTPTGRNEKLFF. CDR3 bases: TGTGCCAGCAGTCCCACCCCGACAGGAAGAAATGAAAAACTGTTTTTT.